This T cell receptor beta chain is from a study of early T cells in non-severe SARS-CoV-2 infection (dated by TCRdb to 2020 to 2023). Regarding the study in general: TCR sequencing used bulk RNA from unsorted whole blood, so alpha and beta chains could not be paired.

On this clonotype: The antigen it recognizes is unknown. Per-base qualities were not stored, and no clone one base away is much larger.

Set within a cohort of healthcare workers in London, UK, this nested case-control study involved weekly PCR testing of nasopharyngeal swabs along with blood sampling. Healthcare workers were recruited during the week of the UK lockdown, between 23 and 31 March 2020, and followed weekly for up to roughly 15 weeks. On the study overall, not on this receptor specifically: VDJdb matching was skewed toward anti-spike CD8 responses and likely underestimated virus-specific expansions by missing private and CD4 specificities.

The junction carries 8 bases between V and J, which are trimmed by 5 bases and 0 bases respectively. Including the terminal cysteine and phenylalanine, the CDR3 comprises 13 residues. The kept DNA is CDR3 alone, 39 bases in frame from the first base. The germline V gene encodes CDR1 SEHNR and CDR2 FQNEAQ (reference sequence). Library prep was done by 5' RACE. The instrument given in TCRdb is NextSeq 500. Unique molecular identifiers were attached to individual cDNA molecules in the TCR library protocol so that sequencing error and PCR bias could be corrected. TCR alpha and beta chains were both sequenced, and the abundances of alpha and beta sequences in each sample were closely correlated with each other. From the authors' description of their analysis: Decombinator V4 was used to perform V gene, J gene and CDR3 annotation of TCR sequences. TCRs were defined as expanded if a significant change between any two time points was detected under a Poisson model with p below 0.0001. TCR abundances were normalised to the total number of TCRs sequenced in each sample and reported as counts per million. MAIT TCRs were defined by TRAV1-2 paired with TRAJ12, TRAJ20 or TRAJ33, and iNKT TCRs by TRAV10 paired with TRAJ18. VDJdb, accessed 1 November 2021, was searched for CMV, EBV and SARS-CoV-2 annotated TCRs, excluding TCRs annotated for multiple antigens. TCRdb passed the public sequencing reads through fastp at Q25 and MiXCR, retaining productive beta sequences. Merged by CDR3 protein, the rows form single entries marked with the most common genes and DNA. Clone size and V and J calls follow TCRdb, not the original study. This sample has about 48,000 distinct CDR3 sequences in its table, and about 9.8% of those were observed once. Roughly 8.3% of the sample belongs to the ten largest clones.

Input material: whole blood. The source is an adult who was a healthcare worker with PCR-confirmed SARS-CoV-2 infection or an uninfected control (not recorded which). The sequence links TRBV7-9 to TRBJ2-7; the D gene cannot be named for sure. The nucleotides read TGTGCCAGCAGCCATCCGGCCTCCTACGAGCAGTACTTC. This sequence encodes CASSHPASYEQYF.